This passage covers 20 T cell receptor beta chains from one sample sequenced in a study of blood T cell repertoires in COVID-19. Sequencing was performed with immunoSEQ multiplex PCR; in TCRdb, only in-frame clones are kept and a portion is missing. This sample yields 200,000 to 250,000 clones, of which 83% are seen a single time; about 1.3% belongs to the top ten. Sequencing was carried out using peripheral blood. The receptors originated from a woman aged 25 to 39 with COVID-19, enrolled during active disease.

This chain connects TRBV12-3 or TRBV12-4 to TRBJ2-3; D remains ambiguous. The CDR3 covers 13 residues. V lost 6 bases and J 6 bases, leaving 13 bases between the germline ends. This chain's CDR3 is CASSPLVLDTQYF. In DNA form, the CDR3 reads TGTGCCAGCAGCCCACTGGTACTGGATACGCAGTATTTT.

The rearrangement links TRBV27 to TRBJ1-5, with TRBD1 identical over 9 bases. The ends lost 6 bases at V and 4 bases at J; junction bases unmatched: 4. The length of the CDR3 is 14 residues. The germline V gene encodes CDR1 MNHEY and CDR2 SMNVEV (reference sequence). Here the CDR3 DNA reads TGTGCCAGCAGGGGGACAGGGAATAATCAGCCCCAGCATTTT. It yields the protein CASRGTGNNQPQHF.

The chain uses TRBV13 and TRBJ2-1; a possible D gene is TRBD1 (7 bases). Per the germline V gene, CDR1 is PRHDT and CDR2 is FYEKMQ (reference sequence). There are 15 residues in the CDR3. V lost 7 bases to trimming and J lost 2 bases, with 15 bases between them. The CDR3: CASTMAGGPYNEQFF. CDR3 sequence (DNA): TGTGCCAGCACCATGGCAGGGGGGCCCTACAATGAGCAGTTCTTC. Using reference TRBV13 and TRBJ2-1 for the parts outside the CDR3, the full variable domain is AAGVIQSPRHLIKEKRETATLKCYPIPRHDTVYWYQQGPGQDPQFLISFYEKMQSDKGSIPDRFSAQQFSDYHSELNMSSLELGDSALYFCASTMAGGPYNEQFFGPGTRLTVL.

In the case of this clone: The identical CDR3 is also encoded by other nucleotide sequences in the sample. The CDR3 DNA reads as TGCAGCGTAGCCGGGACAGGGGTATATGGCTACACCTTC. This translates into CSVAGTGVYGYTF. The chain employs TRBV29-1 and TRBJ1-2; 10 bases align to TRBD1. CDR1 and CDR2 (germline): SQVTM, ANQGSEA. The CDR3 has 13 residues. Trimming removed 6 bases from V and 5 bases from J; junction bases left unmatched: 6.

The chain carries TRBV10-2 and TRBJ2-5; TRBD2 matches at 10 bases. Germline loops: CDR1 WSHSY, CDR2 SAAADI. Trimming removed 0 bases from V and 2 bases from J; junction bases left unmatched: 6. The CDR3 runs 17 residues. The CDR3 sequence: CASSESTTSGYQETQYF. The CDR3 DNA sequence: TGCGCCAGCAGTGAGTCGACGACTAGCGGGTATCAAGAGACCCAGTACTTC.

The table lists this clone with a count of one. CDR3 region: CASSMQLAGVYEQFF. Written as DNA, the CDR3 is TGTGCCAGTAGTATGCAACTAGCGGGAGTTTATGAGCAGTTCTTC. The V call is TRBV19, the J call TRBJ2-1; 11 positions match TRBD2. Losses at the gene ends were 3 bases for V and 8 bases for J; bases not matched to a gene: 6. CDR1 and CDR2 (germline): LNHDA, SQIVND (reference sequence). This CDR3 is built from 15 residues. The variable domain in full, completed from reference TRBV19 and TRBJ2-1, reads DGGITQSPKYLFRKEGQNVTLSCEQNLNHDAMYWYRQDPGQGLRLIYYSQIVNDFQKGDIAEGYSVSREKKESFPLTVTSAQKNPTAFYLCASSMQLAGVYEQFFGPGTRLTVL.

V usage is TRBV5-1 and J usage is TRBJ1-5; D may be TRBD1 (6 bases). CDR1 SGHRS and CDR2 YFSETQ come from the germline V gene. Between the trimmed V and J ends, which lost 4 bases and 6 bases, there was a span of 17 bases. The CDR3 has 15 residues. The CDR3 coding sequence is TGCGCCAGCAGCCCAGAGGGGGACCCGACTCAGCCCCAGCATTTT. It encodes CASSPEGDPTQPQHF. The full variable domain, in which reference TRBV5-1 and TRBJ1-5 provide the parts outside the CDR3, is KAGVTQTPRYLIKTRGQQVTLSCSPISGHRSVSWYQQTPGQGLQFLFEYFSETQRNKGNFPGRFSGRQFSNSRSEMNVSTLELGDSALYLCASSPEGDPTQPQHFGDGTRLSIL.

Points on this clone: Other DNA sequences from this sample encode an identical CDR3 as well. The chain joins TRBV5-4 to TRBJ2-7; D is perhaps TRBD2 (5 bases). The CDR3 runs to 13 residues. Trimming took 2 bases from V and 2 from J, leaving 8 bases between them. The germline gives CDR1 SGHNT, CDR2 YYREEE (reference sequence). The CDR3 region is CASSLEGTYEQYF. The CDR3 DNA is TGTGCCAGCAGCTTAGAGGGTACCTACGAGCAGTACTTC.

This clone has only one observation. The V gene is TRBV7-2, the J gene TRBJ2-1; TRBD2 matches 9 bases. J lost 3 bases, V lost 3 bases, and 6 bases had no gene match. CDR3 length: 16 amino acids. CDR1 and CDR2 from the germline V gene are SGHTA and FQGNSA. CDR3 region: CASSFSGAGGYNEQFF. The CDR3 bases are TGTGCCAGCAGCTTTAGTGGAGCGGGGGGCTACAATGAGCAGTTCTTC.

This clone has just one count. The CDR3: CASSADRVEQYF. Written as DNA, the CDR3 is TGTGCCAGCAGCGCAGACAGGGTCGAGCAGTACTTC. The chain has TRBV2 and TRBJ2-7; 7 bases fit TRBD1. The CDR3 has 12 residues. Germline CDR1 SNHLY, CDR2 FYNNEI. Trimming at V came to 6 bases and at J to 6 bases, leaving 5 bases not matched to a gene.

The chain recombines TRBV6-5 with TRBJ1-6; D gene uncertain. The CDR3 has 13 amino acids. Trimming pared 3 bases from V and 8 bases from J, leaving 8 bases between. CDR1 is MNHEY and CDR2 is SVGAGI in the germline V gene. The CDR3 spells CASSYEVDSPLHF. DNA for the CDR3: TGTGCCAGCAGTTATGAGGTTGATTCACCCCTCCACTTT.

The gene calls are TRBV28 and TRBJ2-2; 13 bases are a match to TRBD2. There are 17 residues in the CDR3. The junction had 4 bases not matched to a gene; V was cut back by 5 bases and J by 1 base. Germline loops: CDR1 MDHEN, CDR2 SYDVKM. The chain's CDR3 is CASSPGLAGVNTGELFF. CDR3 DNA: TGTGCCAGCAGTCCAGGACTAGCGGGAGTGAACACCGGGGAGCTGTTTTTT.

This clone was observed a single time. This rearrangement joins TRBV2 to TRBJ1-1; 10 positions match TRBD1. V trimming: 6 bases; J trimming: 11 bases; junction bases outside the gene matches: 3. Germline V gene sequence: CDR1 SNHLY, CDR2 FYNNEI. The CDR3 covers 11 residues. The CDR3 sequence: CASSEGQGAFF. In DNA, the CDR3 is TGTGCCAGCAGCGAGGGACAGGGGGCTTTCTTT.

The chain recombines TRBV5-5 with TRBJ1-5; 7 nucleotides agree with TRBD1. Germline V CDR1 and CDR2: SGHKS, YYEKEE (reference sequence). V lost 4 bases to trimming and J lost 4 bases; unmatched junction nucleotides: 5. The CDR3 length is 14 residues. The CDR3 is CASSRDSYNQPQHF. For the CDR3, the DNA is TGTGCCAGCAGCCGGGACAGTTATAATCAGCCCCAGCATTTT.

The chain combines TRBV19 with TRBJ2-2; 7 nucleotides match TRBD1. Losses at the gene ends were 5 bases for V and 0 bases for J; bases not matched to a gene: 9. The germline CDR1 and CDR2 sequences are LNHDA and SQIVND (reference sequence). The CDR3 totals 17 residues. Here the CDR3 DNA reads TGTGCCAGTAGTGCCCGACAGGGACCGGCGAACACCGGGGAGCTGTTTTTT. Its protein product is CASSARQGPANTGELFF.

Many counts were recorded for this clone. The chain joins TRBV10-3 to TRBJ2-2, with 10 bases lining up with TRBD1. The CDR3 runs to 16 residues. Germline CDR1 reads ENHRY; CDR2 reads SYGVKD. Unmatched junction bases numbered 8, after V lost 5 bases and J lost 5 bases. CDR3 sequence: CAISPSGTGETGELFF. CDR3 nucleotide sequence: TGTGCCATCAGTCCCTCCGGGACAGGGGAGACCGGGGAGCTGTTTTTT.

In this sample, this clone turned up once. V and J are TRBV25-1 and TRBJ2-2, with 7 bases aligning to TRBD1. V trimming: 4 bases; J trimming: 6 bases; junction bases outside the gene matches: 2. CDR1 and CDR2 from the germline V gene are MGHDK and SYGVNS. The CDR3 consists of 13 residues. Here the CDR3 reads CASSAGQAGELFF. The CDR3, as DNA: TGTGCCAGCAGTGCAGGACAGGCCGGGGAGCTGTTTTTT.

CDR3 bases: TGTGCTAGTGGTTTGGTGGGGGGGTGGCAGCCCCAGCATTTT. Its translation is CASGLVGGWQPQHF. This chain connects TRBV12-5 to TRBJ1-5, with D possibly TRBD1 on 5 matching bases. The CDR3 consists of 14 residues. Looked up from germline, CDR1 is LGHNT and CDR2 is FRNRAP. V was trimmed by 0 bases and J by 7 bases, leaving 10 bases between them.

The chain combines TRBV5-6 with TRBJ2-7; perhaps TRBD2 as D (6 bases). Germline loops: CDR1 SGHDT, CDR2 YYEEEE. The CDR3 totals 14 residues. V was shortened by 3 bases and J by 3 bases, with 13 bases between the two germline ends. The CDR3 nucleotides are TGTGCCAGCAGCTGGAGGGGCAGGGACTACGAGCAGTACTTC. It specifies CASSWRGRDYEQYF.

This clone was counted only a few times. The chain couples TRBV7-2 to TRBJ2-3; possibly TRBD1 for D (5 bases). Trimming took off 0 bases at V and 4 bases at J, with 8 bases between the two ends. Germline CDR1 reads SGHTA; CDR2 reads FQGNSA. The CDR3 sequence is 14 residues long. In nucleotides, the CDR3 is TGTGCCAGCAGCTTAGCGCTAGGGGCAGATACGCAGTATTTT. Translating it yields CASSLALGADTQYF. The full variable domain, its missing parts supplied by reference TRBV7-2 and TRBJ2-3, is GAGVSQSPSNKVTEKGKDVELRCDPISGHTALYWYRQSLGQGLEFLIYFQGNSAPDKSGLPSDRFSAERTGGSVSTLTIQRTQQEDSAVYLCASSLALGADTQYFGPGTRLTVL.